This is a list of T cell receptor beta chains from one sample in a study of regulatory T cells in long-lasting Graves disease. MiXCR was run by TCRdb on the multiplex PCR reads, yielding one entry per CDR3 protein. The table has 300,000 to 350,000 distinct CDR3 sequences, around a fifth seen once. The specimen was peripheral blood mononuclear cells (PBMCs), collected when the disease was refractory, from a patient treated with antithyroid drugs. The origin of the receptors is a female donor with Graves disease. Both conserved end residues are part of each CDR3. D genes are given only for firm matches. Rows may omit the clone size; those that give it use once, few, many or a size class.

D | J | size | length | V | CDR3 | DNA
. | TRBJ1-2 | many | 15 | TRBV5-1 | CASSLAGIRGYGYTF | TGCGCCAGCAGCTTGGCGGGGATACGGGGCTATGGCTACACCTTC
. | TRBJ1-2 | many | 12 | TRBV11-3 | CASSPQGYGYTF | TGTGCCAGCAGCCCGCAGGGCTATGGCTACACCTTC
. | TRBJ1-5 | . | 18 | TRBV5-6 | CASSLWVRGYNSNQPQHF | TGTGCCAGCAGCTTGTGGGTCAGGGGATACAATAGCAATCAGCCCCAGCATTTT
TRBD2 | TRBJ2-6 | . | 18 | TRBV19 | CASRGLAGGLSGANVLTF | TGTGCCAGTAGGGGACTAGCGGGGGGTTTGTCTGGGGCCAACGTCCTGACTTTC
. | TRBJ2-3 | once | 15 | TRBV28 | CAISAGQTITDTQYF | TGTGCCATCAGCGCGGGACAGACTATCACAGATACGCAGTATTTT
. | TRBJ1-6 | many | 15 | TRBV5-1 | CASSLAGAGNSPLHF | TGCGCCAGCAGCTTGGCCGGGGCGGGTAATTCACCCCTCCACTTT
TRBD2 | TRBJ2-7 | many | 14 | TRBV11-2 | CASSLLAGPYEQYF | TGTGCCAGCAGCCTTCTAGCGGGCCCCTACGAGCAGTACTTC
TRBD1 | TRBJ1-1 | many | 15 | TRBV13 | CASSPTTGKAWAAFF | TGTGCCAGCAGCCCTACGACAGGGAAGGCCTGGGCGGCTTTCTTT
. | TRBJ1-6 | . | 13 | TRBV6-2/TRBV6-3 | CASNRRGNPPLHF | TGTGCCAGCAATCGCAGGGGTAATCCACCCCTCCACTTT
. | TRBJ2-5 | . | 16 | TRBV7-9 | CASSLERLVGPETQYF | TGTGCCAGCAGCTTAGAGCGGCTAGTAGGTCCAGAGACCCAGTACTTC
. | TRBJ1-2 | few | 14 | TRBV9 | CASSVPGSNYGYTF | TGTGCCAGCAGCGTACCAGGGTCTAACTATGGCTACACCTTC
. | TRBJ1-2 | few | 14 | TRBV7-2 | CASSFITEGPNTTF | TGTGCCAGCAGCTTCATCACGGAGGGGCCGAACACCACCTTC
TRBD2 | TRBJ2-4 | few | 16 | TRBV3-1 | CASSQELAGGKNIQYF | TGTGCCAGCAGCCAAGAGTTAGCGGGAGGGAAAAACATTCAGTACTTC
TRBD2 | TRBJ2-1 | . | 13 | TRBV28 | CAIAGRERNEQFF | TGTGCCATAGCGGGGCGGGAGCGGAATGAGCAGTTCTTC
. | TRBJ1-4 | . | 13 | TRBV6-1 | CASRLGRNEKLFF | TGTGCCAGCAGGTTAGGGCGTAATGAAAAACTGTTTTTT
TRBD2 | TRBJ2-1 | few | 16 | TRBV7-2 | CASSPRLAGGGNEQFF | TGTGCCAGCAGCCCTCGACTAGCGGGCGGTGGCAATGAGCAGTTCTTC
TRBD2 | TRBJ2-7 | . | 14 | TRBV10-3 | CAIRVLAGGSEQYF | TGTGCCATCAGGGTTTTAGCGGGAGGGTCCGAGCAGTACTTC
. | TRBJ1-3 | . | 16 | TRBV6-1 | CASSNTGRWSGNTIYF | TGTGCCAGCAGCAATACCGGGCGGTGGTCTGGAAACACCATATATTTT
. | TRBJ1-6 | few | 18 | TRBV7-2 | CASSLLLLAGSLNSPLHF | TGTGCCAGCAGCTTATTATTACTGGCGGGAAGTCTAAATTCACCCCTCCACTTT
. | TRBJ1-4 | many | 14 | TRBV7-2 | CASSLNGPGEKLFF | TGTGCCAGCAGCCTTAACGGCCCCGGTGAAAAACTGTTTTTT
. | TRBJ1-4 | many | 16 | TRBV3-1 | CASSQGGGRSNEKLFF | TGTGCCAGCAGCCAAGGAGGAGGGCGGTCTAATGAAAAACTGTTTTTT
. | TRBJ1-1 | few | 14 | TRBV11-2 | CASSLGFSYTEAFF | TGTGCCAGCAGCTTAGGGTTTTCCTACACTGAAGCTTTCTTT
TRBD1 | TRBJ1-3 | . | 16 | TRBV7-6 | CASSLADRVSGNTIYF | TGTGCCAGCAGCTTAGCTGACAGGGTCTCTGGAAACACCATATATTTT
TRBD2 | TRBJ2-1 | . | 20 | TRBV2 | CASRGGPGTSGSGSYNEQFF | TGTGCCAGCAGGGGGGGACCCGGGACTAGCGGGAGTGGTTCCTACAATGAGCAGTTCTTC